This T cell receptor beta chain was recovered during a study of T cell changes during pregnancy in multiple sclerosis (dated by TCRdb to about 2019). Describing the broader study: The study looked at changes in the T cell repertoire across pregnancy in women with multiple sclerosis.

The library was obtained by the immunoSEQ multiplex PCR assay. In its TCRdb copy, this immuneACCESS table keeps in-frame sequences only and misses some clones. Where compared with another copy, unresolved V genes explain less than half of these, and the others have no known cause. The sample records about 70,000 clones, roughly 94% of which are singletons. In total, the top ten clones hold 0.58% of the sample. In regard to this clone: Its antigen has not been determined. No base-level quality is on record; no much larger clone is a single base apart.

Clipping removes 10 bases from V and 2 bases from J, with 6 as the unmatched junction base count. The CDR3 starts with the cysteine, ends with the phenylalanine, and has 16 residues. Only CDR3 DNA remains: 48 bases, in frame from the first base. Taken from the germline V gene (reference sequence), the CDR1 and CDR2 loops are WNHNN and SYGVQD. The material was peripheral blood, obtained in the third trimester of pregnancy. The receptor was isolated from a female donor with multiple sclerosis, enrolled in a pregnancy study. Rearrangement joined TRBV10-1 to TRBJ2-3, and 16 junctional nucleotides match TRBD2. In nucleotide form, the sequence is TGCGCCACCAAAGGGACTAGCGGGGGGGCCACAGATACGCAGTATTTT. This yields the protein CATKGTSGGATDTQYF.